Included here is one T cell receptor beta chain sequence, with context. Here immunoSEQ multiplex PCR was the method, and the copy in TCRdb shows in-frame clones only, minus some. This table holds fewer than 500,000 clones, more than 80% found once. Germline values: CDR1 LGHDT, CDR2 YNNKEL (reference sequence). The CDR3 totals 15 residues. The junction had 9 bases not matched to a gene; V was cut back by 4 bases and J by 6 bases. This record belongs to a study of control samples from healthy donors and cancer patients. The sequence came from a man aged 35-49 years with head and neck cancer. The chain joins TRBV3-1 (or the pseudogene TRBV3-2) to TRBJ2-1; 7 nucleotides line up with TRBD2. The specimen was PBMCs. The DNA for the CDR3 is TGTGCCAGCAGCCCCCCTGCGGGAGCGCCCAATGAGCAGTTCTTC. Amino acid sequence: CASSPPAGAPNEQFF.